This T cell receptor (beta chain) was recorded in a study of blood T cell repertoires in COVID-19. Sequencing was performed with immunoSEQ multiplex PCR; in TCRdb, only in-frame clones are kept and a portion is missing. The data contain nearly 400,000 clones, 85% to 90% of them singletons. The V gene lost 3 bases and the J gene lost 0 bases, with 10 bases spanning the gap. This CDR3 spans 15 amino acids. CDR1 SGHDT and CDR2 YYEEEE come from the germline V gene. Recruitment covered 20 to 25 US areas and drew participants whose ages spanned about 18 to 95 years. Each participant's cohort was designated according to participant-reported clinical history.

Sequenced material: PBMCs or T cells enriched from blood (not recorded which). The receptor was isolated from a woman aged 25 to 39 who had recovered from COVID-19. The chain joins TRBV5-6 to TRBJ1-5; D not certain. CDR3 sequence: CASSSPEYSNQPQHF. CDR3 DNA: TGTGCCAGCAGCTCCCCAGAATATAGCAATCAGCCCCAGCATTTT.